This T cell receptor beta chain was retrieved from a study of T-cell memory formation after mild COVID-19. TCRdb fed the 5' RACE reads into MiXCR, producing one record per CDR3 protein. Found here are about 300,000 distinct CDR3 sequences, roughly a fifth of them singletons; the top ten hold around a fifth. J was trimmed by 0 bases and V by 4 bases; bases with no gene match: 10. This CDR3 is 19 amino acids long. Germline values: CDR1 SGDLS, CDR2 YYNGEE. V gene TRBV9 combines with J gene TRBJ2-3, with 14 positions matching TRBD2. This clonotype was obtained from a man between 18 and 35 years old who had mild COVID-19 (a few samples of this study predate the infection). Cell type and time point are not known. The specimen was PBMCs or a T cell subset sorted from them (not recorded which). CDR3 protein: CASSMGLAGAYPSTDTQYF. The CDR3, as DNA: TGTGCCAGCAGCATGGGACTAGCGGGGGCGTACCCTAGCACAGATACGCAGTATTTT.